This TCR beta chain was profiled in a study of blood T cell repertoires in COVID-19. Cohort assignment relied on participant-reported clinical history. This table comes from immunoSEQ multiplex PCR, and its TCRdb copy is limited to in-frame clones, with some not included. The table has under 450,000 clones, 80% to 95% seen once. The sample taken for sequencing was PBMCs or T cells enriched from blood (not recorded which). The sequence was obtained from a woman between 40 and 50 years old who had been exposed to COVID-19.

CDR3 nucleotide sequence: TGTGCCACCAGCAGGGGACAGGGGACCTACTATGGCTACACCTTC. Its protein is CATSRGQGTYYGYTF. The V call is TRBV15, the J call TRBJ1-2; 10 bases line up with TRBD1. V gave up 3 bases and J gave up 3 bases; unmatched junction bases: 4. The germline V gene encodes CDR1 LNHNV and CDR2 YYDKDF (reference sequence). This CDR3 comprises 15 residues.